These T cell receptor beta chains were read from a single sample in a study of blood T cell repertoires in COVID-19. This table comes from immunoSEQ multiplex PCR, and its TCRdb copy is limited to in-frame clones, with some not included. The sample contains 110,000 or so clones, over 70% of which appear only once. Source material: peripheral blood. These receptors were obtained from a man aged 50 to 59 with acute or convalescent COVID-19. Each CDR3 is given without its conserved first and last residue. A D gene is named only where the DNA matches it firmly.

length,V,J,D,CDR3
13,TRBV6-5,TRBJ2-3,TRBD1,ASSYQGAGTDTQY
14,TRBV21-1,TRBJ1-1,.,ASSSLQILLRTEAF
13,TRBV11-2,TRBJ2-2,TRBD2,ASSRLAVNTGELF
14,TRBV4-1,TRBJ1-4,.,ASSQDLGAISEKLF
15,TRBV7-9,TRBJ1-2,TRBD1,ASSLDAGQGGIYGYT
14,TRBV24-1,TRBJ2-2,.,ATSVSRDTNTGELF
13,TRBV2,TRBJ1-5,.,ASSEGKGGNQPQH
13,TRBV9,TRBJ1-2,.,ASSPRRTLNYGYT
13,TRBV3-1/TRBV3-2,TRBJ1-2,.,ASSQDPAGLYGYT
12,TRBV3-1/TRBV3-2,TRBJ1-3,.,ASSLQGPGNTIY
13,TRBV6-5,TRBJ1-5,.,ASMEGPGRNQPQH
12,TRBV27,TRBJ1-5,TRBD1,ASSPLQGGQPQH
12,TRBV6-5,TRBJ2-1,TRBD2,ASGSGGAKYEQF
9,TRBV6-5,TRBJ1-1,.,ASSYELRAF
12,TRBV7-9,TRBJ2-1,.,ASSGQGTYNEQF
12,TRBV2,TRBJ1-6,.,ASSVETYNSPLH
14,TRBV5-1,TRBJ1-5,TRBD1,ASSLDGTGSGQPQH
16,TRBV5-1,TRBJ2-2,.,ASSLNRRGSTGTGELF
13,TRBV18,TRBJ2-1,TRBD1,ASSPGTGRVNEQF
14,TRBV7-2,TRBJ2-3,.,ASSSVASGRPDTQY
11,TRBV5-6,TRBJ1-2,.,ASRTGNPYGYT
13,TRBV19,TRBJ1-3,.,ASSVQGLEGNTIY
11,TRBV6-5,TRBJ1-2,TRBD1,ASSGTEYYGYT
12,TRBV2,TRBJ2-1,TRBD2,ASSDKRGGNEQF
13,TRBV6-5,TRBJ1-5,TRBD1,ASSPGQGSNQPQH
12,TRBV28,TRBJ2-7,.,ASSLWTATYEQY
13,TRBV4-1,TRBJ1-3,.,ASSTWQGRGNTIY
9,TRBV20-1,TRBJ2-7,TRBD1,SASLTGGQY
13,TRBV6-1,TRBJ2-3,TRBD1,ASSDPGQGTDTQY
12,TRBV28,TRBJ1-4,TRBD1,ASSLRQGDEKLF
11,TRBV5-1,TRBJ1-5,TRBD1,ASSQGADQPQH
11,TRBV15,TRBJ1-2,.,ATSRGGGEGYT
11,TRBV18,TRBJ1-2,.,ASSPQGRWGYT
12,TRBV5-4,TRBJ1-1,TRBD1,ASSWGQGNTEAF
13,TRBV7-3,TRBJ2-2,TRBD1,ASSLGTANTGELF
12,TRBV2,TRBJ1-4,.,ASCRTDNNEKLF
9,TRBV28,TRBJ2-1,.,ASNGQKKQF
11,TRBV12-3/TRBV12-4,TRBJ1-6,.,AISLASGSPLH
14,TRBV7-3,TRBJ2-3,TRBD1,ASSLIPGQGTDTQY
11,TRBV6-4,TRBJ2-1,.,ASSGTGTNEQF
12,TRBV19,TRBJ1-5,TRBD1,ASSVTGDNQPQH
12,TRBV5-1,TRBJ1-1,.,ASSFSSANTEAF
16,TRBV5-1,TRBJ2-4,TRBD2,ASSLELAGGPAKNIQY
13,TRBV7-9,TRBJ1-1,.,ASSPQQSMNTEAF
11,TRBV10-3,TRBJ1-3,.,AIGINSGNTIY